In this sample, the clone carrying this TCR beta chain turned up a few times. Its specificity is unknown. cDNA libraries for TCR alpha and TCR beta, carrying sample barcodes and UMIs, came from 5'RACE with constant-segment primers. TCRdb re-derived calls from the 5' RACE reads in MiXCR, one entry per CDR3 protein. Of roughly 500,000 distinct CDR3 sequences listed, 20% are singletons. The data originate from a study of T-cell memory formation after mild COVID-19. Study summary: In these data, TCR clusters were largely donor specific.

Study results and caveats: Later expanders leaned CD4+, whereas clones that contracted between day 15 and 85 were balanced CD4/CD8.

V was clipped by 3 bases and J by 0 bases, with 10 bases between them. The CDR3 totals 15 residues. The sequence derives from an adult woman who had mild COVID-19 (a few samples of this study predate the infection). Cell type and time point are not known. The chain links TRBV12-3 or TRBV12-4 to TRBJ2-3; D is unresolved. The sequenced sample was PBMCs or a T cell subset sorted from them (not recorded which). Here the CDR3 DNA reads TGTGCCAGCAGTTTTGTACTTACTAGCACAGATACGCAGTATTTT. Translation: CASSFVLTSTDTQYF.